The text below deals with one T cell receptor (beta chain). This sample was taken from a study of blood T cell repertoires in COVID-19. Overall study: T cells, B-cell-depleted T cells, or PBMCs provided the cDNA or gDNA that served as material.

Original data processing: Amplified reference gene primers provided the basis for estimating nucleated cell counts. Using immunoSEQ multiplex PCR, the repertoire was profiled, and TCRdb retains in-frame clones only, with some absent. The D gene and trimming were derived from the DNA, and the V and J assignments and clone size from that table. The sample records over 200,000 clones, nearly 90% being singletons. Trimming removed 5 bases from V and 5 bases from J, with 10 bases in between. Looked up from germline, CDR1 is SGHTA and CDR2 is FQGNSA. CDR3 length equals 13 residues. The gene calls are TRBV7-2 and TRBJ2-1; tentatively, D is TRBD2 (6 bases). Material: peripheral blood. The receptor's source is a young woman with acute or convalescent COVID-19. CDR3 sequence (DNA): TGTGCCAGCAGCCGCGAGCGGGACAATGAGCAGTTCTTC. This gives the protein CASSRERDNEQFF.